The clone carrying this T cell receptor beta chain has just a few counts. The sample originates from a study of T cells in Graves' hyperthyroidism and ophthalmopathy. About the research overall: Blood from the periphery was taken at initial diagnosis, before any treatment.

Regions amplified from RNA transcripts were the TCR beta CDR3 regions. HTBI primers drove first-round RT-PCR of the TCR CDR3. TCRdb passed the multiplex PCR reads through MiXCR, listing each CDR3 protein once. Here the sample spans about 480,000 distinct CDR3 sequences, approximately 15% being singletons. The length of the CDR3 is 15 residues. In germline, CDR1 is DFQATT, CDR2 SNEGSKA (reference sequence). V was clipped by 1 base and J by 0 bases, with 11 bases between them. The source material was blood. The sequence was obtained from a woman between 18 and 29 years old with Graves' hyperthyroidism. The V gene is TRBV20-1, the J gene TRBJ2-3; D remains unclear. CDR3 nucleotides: TGCAGTGCTAGAGGGTTCAGCGCTAGCACAGATACGCAGTATTTT. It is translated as CSARGFSASTDTQYF.